Listed here are 29 T cell receptor beta chains from one sample, sequenced in a study of OX40 agonist ivuxolimab in advanced cancers. The protocol used for the library was the immunoSEQ multiplex PCR assay. In its TCRdb copy, this immuneACCESS table keeps in-frame sequences only and misses some clones. Where compared with another copy, unresolved V genes explain less than half of these, and the others have no known cause. The sample has around 70,000 clones on record, approximately 90% of them singletons. The biggest ten clones account for less than 10% of the sample. Source: CD4+ or CD8+ T cells sorted from blood, taken in a trial of the OX40 agonist ivuxolimab. Source of these receptors: an adult with an advanced solid tumor such as melanoma, head and neck, liver or kidney cancer.

This clone was found once. The junction does not match germline at one end; this may be a read error. V gene TRBV12-5 combines with J gene TRBJ1-4; weak D call: TRBD1 (5 bases). The CDR3 has 15 amino acids. Germline loops: CDR1 LGHNT, CDR2 FRNRAP. The CDR3 reads CASGLGSRVREKLFF. CDR3 DNA: TGTGCTAGTGGCTTGGGGAGCAGGGTTCGAGAAAAACTGTTTTTT.

The chain employs TRBV10-3 and TRBJ2-3, with 7 nucleotides matching TRBD2. Trimming at V came to 0 bases and at J to 2 bases, leaving 5 bases not matched to a gene. CDR1 and CDR2 (germline): ENHRY, SYGVKD. The CDR3 length is 16 residues. CDR3: CAISESWAGVTDTQYF. CDR3 sequence (DNA): TGTGCCATCAGTGAGTCGTGGGCGGGGGTCACAGATACGCAGTATTTT.

The chain combines TRBV2 with TRBJ2-1; perhaps TRBD1 as D (6 bases). The germline gives CDR1 SNHLY, CDR2 FYNNEI. Trimming cost V 6 bases and J 5 bases, with 20 bases left between them. This CDR3 is built from 16 residues. CDR3 nucleotide sequence: TGTGCCAGCAGCCAAAGACTCCCGGGACATCACAATGAGCAGTTCTTC. Protein sequence: CASSQRLPGHHNEQFF.

The CDR3 coding sequence is TGTGCCAGCAGCGCTAGTGGGATGACTGAAGCTTTCTTT. Translated: CASSASGMTEAFF. The V call is TRBV11-3, the J call TRBJ1-1; D remains ambiguous. The V gene's germline CDR1 is SGHNT and CDR2 YENEEA. V lost 5 bases and J 5 bases, leaving 12 bases between the germline ends. This CDR3 comprises 13 residues. The variable domain in full, completed from reference TRBV11-3 and TRBJ1-1, reads EAGVVQSPRYKIIEKKQPVAFWCNPISGHNTLYWYLQNLGQGPELLIRYENEEAVDDSQLPKDRFSAERLKGVDSTLKIQPAELGDSAVYLCASSASGMTEAFFGQGTRLTVV.

The genes are TRBV7-2 and TRBJ2-7; TRBD2 matches at 16 bases. Trimming at V came to 5 bases and at J to 6 bases, leaving 13 bases not matched to a gene. CDR1 is SGHTA, CDR2 FQGNSA, per germline. This CDR3 is 18 amino acids long. The CDR3 spells CASSQGLAGGLGEFEQYF. In DNA form, the CDR3 reads TGTGCCAGCAGCCAGGGACTAGCGGGGGGGCTAGGTGAATTCGAGCAGTACTTC.

The J gene is TRBJ2-1, the V gene TRBV11-2; TRBD1 might be the D (5 bases). Germline V CDR1 and CDR2: SGHAT, FQNNGV. Trimming pared 4 bases from V and 4 bases from J, leaving 14 bases between. There are 15 residues in the CDR3. CDR3 nucleotides: TGTGCCAGCAGCTACAGGTCGGACGGATACAATGAGCAGTTCTTC. Translated: CASSYRSDGYNEQFF.

In DNA, the CDR3 is TGTGCCAGCACCCGACGGAGGTTCGGGGGGGGCCCTACCAATGAGCAGTTCTTC. Its protein is CASTRRRFGGGPTNEQFF. V is TRBV7-6 and J is TRBJ2-1; 8 nucleotides line up with TRBD2. The germline gives CDR1 SGHVS, CDR2 FNYEAQ. The length of the CDR3 is 18 residues. V lost 7 bases and J lost 6; bases outside the gene matches: 20.

This chain uses TRBV5-6 with TRBJ2-2; 10 bases agree with TRBD1. The germline gives CDR1 SGHDT, CDR2 YYEEEE. Trimming took 4 bases from V and 3 from J; bases not matched to a gene: 6. The CDR3 loop spans 16 amino acids. The CDR3 DNA reads TGTGCCAGCAGCCTCCTCGGGACAGGGGACACCGGGGAGCTGTTTTTT. The encoded protein is CASSLLGTGDTGELFF.

V is TRBV5-4 and J is TRBJ1-1; a weak D match, TRBD1 (5 bases). The CDR3 covers 13 residues. Germline-derived CDR1 and CDR2 are SGHNT and YYREEE (reference sequence). The ends were cut back, 4 bases at V and 6 bases at J, with 13 bases in the middle. This CDR3 is CASSPRAGPEAFF. The DNA for the CDR3 is TGTGCCAGCAGCCCCAGGGCGGGCCCTGAAGCTTTCTTT.

This chain uses TRBV21-1 with TRBJ2-7; TRBD1, as called in the table, went unchecked against the DNA. TRBV21-1 is a pseudogene. The CDR3 loop spans 18 amino acids. CDR3 DNA: TGTGCCAGCAGCAACGTTAATCAGGGACAGGGAAAAAACTACGAGCAGTACTTC. It specifies CASSNVNQGQGKNYEQYF.

The chain is built from TRBV11-2 and TRBJ1-5; D not resolved. Trimming took off 1 base at V and 3 bases at J, with 10 bases between the two ends. Looked up from germline, CDR1 is SGHAT and CDR2 is FQNNGV. This CDR3 has 15 amino acids. The DNA of the CDR3 is TGTGCCAGCAGCTTAGCTACTCCTCCCAATCAGCCCCAGCATTTT. Translating gives CASSLATPPNQPQHF. Together with reference TRBV11-2 and TRBJ1-5, the CDR3 gives the full variable domain: EAGVAQSPRYKIIEKRQSVAFWCNPISGHATLYWYQQILGQGPKLLIQFQNNGVVDDSQLPKDRFSAERLKGVDSTLKIQPAKLEDSAVYLCASSLATPPNQPQHFGDGTRLSIL.

The chain uses TRBV18 and TRBJ2-7; D perhaps matches TRBD2 (5 bases). CDR3 length: 15 residues. Trimming left V 2 bases short and J 1 base short, with 12 bases between. Per the germline V gene, CDR1 is KGHSH and CDR2 is LQKENI. This chain's CDR3 is CASSPKDRLSYEQYF. CDR3 nucleotide sequence: TGTGCCAGCTCACCAAAGGACCGACTATCCTACGAGCAGTACTTC.

The chain couples TRBV2 to TRBJ2-7; 12 bases match TRBD2. The trim removed 10 bases at V and 2 bases at J, leaving 9 bases unmatched. The CDR3 sequence is 15 residues long. Germline CDR1 SNHLY, CDR2 FYNNEI. The CDR3: CATDDRLAGAYEQYF. The CDR3 nucleotides read TGTGCCACCGATGACCGACTAGCGGGGGCCTACGAGCAGTACTTC.

V usage is TRBV4-2 and J usage is TRBJ1-5; D remains ambiguous. This CDR3 is 15 amino acids long. Germline assignment: CDR1 LGHNA and CDR2 YNFKEQ. The V end was cut by 3 bases, the J end by 7 bases, with 16 bases between. CDR3 nucleotide sequence: TGTGCCAGCAGCCAGGTAGACGGCGGGGTCCAGCCCCAGCATTTT. Translating it yields CASSQVDGGVQPQHF.

V usage is TRBV9 and J usage is TRBJ2-1, with no clear D. Germline CDR1 SGDLS, CDR2 YYNGEE. The CDR3 is made up of 12 amino acids. The ends were cut back, 1 base at V and 7 bases at J, with 6 bases in the middle. CDR3 residues: CASSVISNEQFF. The CDR3 DNA reads as TGTGCCAGCAGCGTAATCAGTAATGAGCAGTTCTTC.

This clone was counted only a few times. The gene calls are TRBV7-9 and TRBJ2-1; no clear D. Deletions cut 5 bases from V and 4 bases from J, with 6 bases between. From germline, CDR1 is SEHNR and CDR2 FQNEAQ (reference sequence). The CDR3 contains 12 residues. CDR3 nucleotides: TGTGCCAGCAGCCAGACATACAATGAGCAGTTCTTC. As protein: CASSQTYNEQFF. Looking up the rest from reference TRBV7-9 and TRBJ2-1 gives the full variable domain: DTGVSQNPRHKITKRGQNVTFRCDPISEHNRLYWYRQTLGQGPEFLTYFQNEAQLEKSRLLSDRFSAERPKGSFSTLEIQRTEQGDSAMYLCASSQTYNEQFFGPGTRLTVL.

CDR3 nucleotide sequence: TGTGCCAGCAGCACCCGGGGACTAGCGGGGGACGAGCAGTACTTC. The encoded protein is CASSTRGLAGDEQYF. This chain joins TRBV7-9 and TRBJ2-7; 14 bases agree with TRBD2. Per germline, CDR1 SEHNR and CDR2 FQNEAQ (reference sequence). This CDR3 is built from 15 residues. The V gene end was trimmed by 5 bases and the J gene end by 5 bases; junction bases not matched to a gene: 5.

This chain connects TRBV27 to TRBJ2-4, with TRBD1 identical over 7 bases. Trimming removed 6 bases from V and 4 bases from J; junction bases left unmatched: 9. The CDR3 extends over 15 amino acids. Germline V gives CDR1 MNHEY, CDR2 SMNVEV (reference sequence). The CDR3 sequence is CASSAGGMVKNIQYF. CDR3 coding DNA: TGTGCCAGCAGCGCAGGGGGAATGGTAAAAAACATTCAGTACTTC.

The V and J genes are TRBV19 and TRBJ2-5, with TRBD1 matching over 8 bases. Losses at the gene ends were 5 bases for V and 2 bases for J; bases not matched to a gene: 7. CDR3 size: 15 residues. The germline CDR1 and CDR2 sequences are LNHDA and SQIVND (reference sequence). CDR3 residues: CASSSRQGPQETQYF. CDR3 coding DNA: TGTGCCAGTAGTTCCCGACAGGGGCCGCAAGAGACCCAGTACTTC.

This chain uses TRBV9 with TRBJ2-3, with D possibly being TRBD2 (7 bases). Germline-derived CDR1 and CDR2 are SGDLS and YYNGEE. The CDR3 runs to 15 residues. V dropped 4 bases and J dropped 4 bases, with 16 bases sitting between them. The CDR3 region has the DNA TGTGCCAGCAGCCCTATAGGGGGGGCAGCAGATACGCAGTATTTT. This sequence encodes CASSPIGGAADTQYF.

This chain's CDR3 is CATPPSNYGYTF. The DNA for the CDR3 is TGCGCCACCCCCCCCTCTAACTATGGCTACACCTTC. The V and J genes are TRBV23-1 and TRBJ1-2; D remains unclear. TRBV23-1 is sorted into the ORF group, with uncertain function. The germline V and J ends were trimmed by 10 bases and 0 bases, with 9 bases remaining between them. CDR3 length: 12 amino acids.

This clone was found a few times. This chain uses TRBV21-1 with TRBJ1-6; TRBD1 reflects the table's D call only, with no check against the DNA. TRBV21-1 counts as a pseudogene. The CDR3 length is 20 residues. The CDR3 here is CASSNPGIRQGSSYNSPLHF. The DNA of the CDR3 is TGTGCCAGCAGCAATCCCGGGATCCGACAGGGATCGTCCTATAATTCACCCCTCCACTTT.

The chain has TRBV6-6 and TRBJ1-2, with no clear D. V was cut by 7 bases and J by 4 bases, with 16 bases left in between. Germline CDR1 MNHNY, CDR2 SVGAGI (reference sequence). This CDR3 comprises 14 residues. The CDR3 DNA follows: TGTGCCAGCACCGCAGTCGGTCCCTCCTATGGCTACACCTTC. It translates to CASTAVGPSYGYTF.

The genes are TRBV30 and TRBJ1-4, with D possibly matching TRBD1 (5 bases). The germline V gene encodes CDR1 GTSNPN and CDR2 SVGIG (reference sequence). The CDR3 is made up of 15 amino acids. Between the trimmed V and J ends, which lost 1 base and 2 bases, there was a span of 11 bases. The CDR3 bases are TGTGCCTGGAGTGCGGTGGCAGGGACTAATGAAAAACTGTTTTTT. This codes for CAWSAVAGTNEKLFF.

The genes are TRBV5-1 and TRBJ1-3; no reliable D call. Germline V gives CDR1 SGHRS, CDR2 YFSETQ. V was cut by 4 bases and J by 0 bases, with 11 bases left in between. This CDR3 contains 15 residues. The CDR3 region is CASSPYTNSGNTIYF. CDR3 coding DNA: TGCGCCAGCAGCCCTTATACCAACTCTGGAAACACCATATATTTT.

The chain has TRBV4-3 and TRBJ1-5; 10 bases align to TRBD1. Germline CDR1 LGHNA, CDR2 YSLEER. V lost 4 bases to trimming and J lost 2 bases; unmatched junction nucleotides: 5. This CDR3 has 16 amino acids. The DNA of the CDR3 is TGCGCCAGCAGCCCTGACAGGGGGCAGGGCAATCAGCCCCAGCATTTT. Its translation is CASSPDRGQGNQPQHF.

The CDR3 sequence is CASSVPSENIQYF. CDR3 bases: TGTGCCAGCAGCGTCCCCTCAGAAAACATTCAGTACTTC. V usage is TRBV9 and J usage is TRBJ2-4; D not certain. This CDR3 region has 13 residues. The germline V and J ends were trimmed by 2 bases and 5 bases, with 8 bases remaining between them. Germline V gene data show CDR1 as SGDLS and CDR2 as YYNGEE.

The gene calls are TRBV9 and TRBJ1-6; D might be TRBD1 (5 bases). CDR3 length equals 13 residues. Germline V gives CDR1 SGDLS, CDR2 YYNGEE. Trimming took 4 bases from V and 7 from J, leaving 9 bases between them. CDR3 in DNA: TGTGCCAGCAGCTCATCAGGGAATTCACCCCTCCACTTT. The encoded protein is CASSSSGNSPLHF.

The chain uses TRBV19 and TRBJ1-1; TRBD1 is a possible D gene (6 bases). Per germline, CDR1 LNHDA and CDR2 SQIVND (reference sequence). CDR3 length: 14 amino acids. V dropped 3 bases and J dropped 4 bases, with 12 bases sitting between them. The CDR3 region is CASSIYRGGTEAFF. For the CDR3, the DNA is TGTGCCAGTAGTATTTATAGGGGGGGCACTGAAGCTTTCTTT.